This entry concerns a single T cell receptor (beta chain). The target of this receptor is not known. No much larger clonotype is one base removed from it; base qualities were not supplied. Healthy HIV-negative adults with no recently reported acute infections or vaccinations were included as donors. Every donor was a Caucasian adult living in Nashville, Tennessee, USA. For unsorted samples, roughly 81 million PBMCs were counted and genomic DNA was extracted with the QIAamp DNA Blood Mini kit. Blood was obtained by leukapheresis, after which PBMCs were separated by Ficoll-Histopaque density gradient centrifugation and cryopreserved in liquid nitrogen vapor phase. This sample was included in a study of shared clonotypes between healthy human individuals (dated by TCRdb to 2020 to 2022). In terms of the full investigation: A few men and a couple of women, aged 18 to 49 years, made up the cohort. Different laboratories and diverse techniques were used to prepare libraries and sequence TCR repertoires, to increase sequencing depth and limit assay-specific biases. To estimate repertoire size and how much clonotype sharing occurs between individuals, the study deeply sequenced the blood TCR repertoires of roughly 5 healthy adults. Leukapheresis yielded between about 0.85 and 10 billion PBMCs per donor. Points the paper makes about the study in general: Sampling was restricted to blood, and TCR repertoires in tissue are likely to differ from TCR repertoires in blood. Based on pairwise subsampling, the degree of clonotype sharing among donors was expected to be affected by sequencing depth. The genetic and exposure-history diversity represented was limited by the small number of donors.

V is pared back by 3 bases and J by 3 bases, with 20 bases lying between the germline termini. Including cysteine and phenylalanine, the CDR3 has 17 amino acids. The retained sequence is limited to the CDR3, 51 bases, with the frame set at the first base. The germline V gene provides CDR1 SNHLY and CDR2 FYNNEI. TCR CDR3 regions were amplified from genomic DNA by multiplex PCR using the deep immunoSEQ assay. Genomic DNA extracted from each cell subset was distributed evenly over all wells of several immunoSEQ 96-well plates, and each plate served as one replicate. For unsorted PBMC, around 300 ng of genomic DNA, equivalent to about 32,000 T cell genomes, went into each replicate PCR. Ten immunoSEQ deep assay plates were used to sequence unsorted PBMC genomic DNA. The purified libraries were quantified using a Qubit 3.0 fluorometer, sized with a Bioanalyzer 2100, and then quantified again using the KAPA Library Quantification kit. Each immunoSEQ 96-well plate was sequenced on its own single-read 150-cycle Illumina NextSeq 550 flow cell. The paper's processing steps were these. Because the immunoSEQ output included only junctional sequences and no quality scores, the filtering could not be the same as the filtering used for full-length reads. Sequences were annotated with PyIR, a Python wrapper for IgBLAST v1.9, and V/J genes and CDR3 were assigned using IMGT germline references. Reads with weak V/J assignments (E-value above 1e-6), missing CDR3, stop codons, out-of-frame junctions, or ambiguous translated residues were removed. A V3J clonotype was defined by an identical inferred V gene, J gene, and CDR3 amino acid sequence. Percentage overlap between repertoires was computed as shared unique clonotypes divided by the size of the smaller repertoire. Repertoire richness was assessed with RTK rarefaction, the Chao1 estimator, and Recon v2.1 estimates of unobserved clonotypes. Entries here come from immuneACCESS through TCRdb and include only in-frame sequences with V and J called. Some clones fail to appear in such tables; in the studies checked, an unresolved V gene covers under half of the shortfall, and the cause of the remainder is unknown. The DNA was the basis for D and trimming; V, J and clone size are from that table. This sample has about half a million clones in its table, and about 78% of those were observed once. Together, the top ten hold more than 10% of the sample.

The clonotype comes from a woman aged 35 to 49 in good health. Some clones in this sample may be carry-over from other donors' samples. The chain joins TRBV2 to TRBJ1-1; a weak D assignment points to TRBD1 (5 bases agree). The material sequenced was PBMCs. The CDR3 protein sequence reads: CASSEKLGGRRDTEAFF. DNA sequence: TGTGCCAGCAGTGAGAAGCTCGGGGGTCGTCGGGACACTGAAGCTTTCTTT.